This T cell receptor beta chain appears in the sequencing data of a study of T cells in localized non-small cell lung cancer. TCRdb's table, derived via immunoSEQ multiplex PCR, lists solely in-frame clones and lacks some. The sample includes about 13,000 clones, 28% of them seen just once. By frequency in the sample, this clone is medium-sized. The CDR3 contains 15 residues. Germline CDR1 SGHNT, CDR2 YENEEA. With 0 bases clipped from V and 5 bases from J, the junction kept 3 bases outside the gene matches. The J gene is TRBJ2-1, the V gene TRBV11-3; 8 nucleotides match TRBD2. Sequences were derived from lung tumor tissue, sampled before any cancer treatment. The clonotype was recovered from a female donor aged 60 or older with stage I lung adenocarcinoma. CDR3 coding DNA: TGTGCCAGCAGCTTAGAAGCGGGAGATAACAATGAGCAGTTCTTC. Protein product: CASSLEAGDNNEQFF.